This T cell receptor (beta chain) originates from a study of beta chain features in type 1 diabetes. Isolated RNA was reverse transcribed in full, so expressed TCRB transcripts were sequenced. Generated by immunoSEQ multiplex PCR, the TCRdb table keeps only in-frame clones and is missing some. The sample has 330,000 or so clones, roughly 21% seen once. The CDR3 covers 16 residues. Germline CDR1 SGHRS, CDR2 YFSETQ. V was clipped by 8 bases and J by 5 bases; unmatched bases: 11. Worth noting for this clone: What it binds is unknown.

General study findings and limits: Cells expressing TCR highly could be over-represented by cDNA sequencing. Diminished insertions and augmented deletions at VDJ junctions characterized type 1 diabetes patients. Shorter TCRB CDR3s, moderately but significantly so, were found in Type 1 diabetes patients in all four CD4+ subsets.

A CD45RO/CCR7/CD25/CD127/CD95/CD27 panel sorted naive, central memory, regulatory and stem cell-like memory CD4+ cells. The receptor was derived from a woman between 18 and 29 years old in good health. Specimen: naive CD4+ T cells from blood. V and J are TRBV5-1 and TRBJ2-2, with 11 bases matching TRBD2. This CDR3 reads CASQPLRTSGTGELFF. The DNA of the CDR3 is TGCGCCAGTCAACCCCTCCGGACTAGCGGGACCGGGGAGCTGTTTTTT.